These 26 T cell receptor beta chains share one sample of origin, sequenced in a study of control samples from healthy donors and cancer patients. The protocol was immunoSEQ multiplex PCR, while the TCRdb copy is restricted to in-frame clones and leaves out a portion. The profile shows 150,000 to 160,000 clones, about 94% of them singletons. Sequenced sample: blood. The receptors come from a man in his forties in good health.

This clone was counted once. The chain couples TRBV7-9 to TRBJ1-4; D gene unclear. With 5 bases removed from V and 3 bases from J, the gap between germline ends came to 13 bases. Germline V gene data show CDR1 as SEHNR and CDR2 as FQNEAQ (reference sequence). CDR3 length: 15 amino acids. As DNA, the CDR3 is TGTGCCAGCAGCGCAAGGGATTTCGCTAATGAAAAACTGTTTTTT. Its protein is CASSARDFANEKLFF.

The chain recombines TRBV7-6 with TRBJ1-2; unclear D gene. V was shortened by 5 bases and J by 3 bases, with 10 bases between the two germline ends. In germline, CDR1 is SGHVS, CDR2 FNYEAQ. There are 13 residues in the CDR3. The CDR3 sequence: CASSRGEDYGYTF. DNA for the CDR3: TGTGCCAGCAGCCGCGGGGAAGACTATGGCTACACCTTC.

The chain combines TRBV2 with TRBJ2-1, with D possibly being TRBD1 (6 bases). The CDR3 is made up of 16 amino acids. V was pared by 9 bases and J by 0 bases, with 18 bases between. Germline values: CDR1 SNHLY, CDR2 FYNNEI. The CDR3 region is CARRGLGRGSYNEQFF. In DNA, the CDR3 is TGTGCCAGAAGGGGATTGGGCAGGGGCTCCTACAATGAGCAGTTCTTC.

V is TRBV3-1 (or the pseudogene TRBV3-2) and J is TRBJ2-2, with D perhaps matching TRBD1 (6 bases). The CDR3 covers 15 residues. V dropped 6 bases and J dropped 6 bases, with 17 bases sitting between them. Per germline, CDR1 LGHDT and CDR2 YNNKEL (reference sequence). Here the CDR3 reads CASRPLETGSGELFF. CDR3 sequence (DNA): TGTGCCAGCAGGCCACTAGAAACAGGGTCCGGGGAGCTGTTTTTT.

This clone was counted a single time. This chain uses TRBV6-6 with TRBJ2-7, with D unclear. Deletions cut 4 bases from V and 10 bases from J, with 11 bases between. Germline V CDR1 and CDR2: MNHNY, SVGAGI (reference sequence). The CDR3 loop spans 11 amino acids. In DNA form, the CDR3 reads TGTGCCAGCAGTTCCTCCGACATCCAGTACTTC. Protein: CASSSSDIQYF.

The CDR3 loop is CASTPSGSYNSPLHF. The CDR3 DNA sequence: TGTGCCAGCACCCCCTCCGGCTCCTATAATTCACCCCTCCACTTT. The chain carries TRBV6-5 and TRBJ1-6; D call uncertain. V was clipped by 7 bases and J by 0 bases, with 10 bases between them. Germline assignment: CDR1 MNHEY and CDR2 SVGAGI. The CDR3 covers 15 residues.

The genes are TRBV5-5 and TRBJ1-1, with D unclear. Trimming stripped 5 bases from V and 1 base from J, with 12 bases between. The CDR3 is made up of 14 amino acids. CDR1 SGHKS and CDR2 YYEKEE come from the germline V gene (reference sequence). CDR3 bases: TGTGCCAGCAGACCTCACACGCGGAACACTGAAGCTTTCTTT. It translates to CASRPHTRNTEAFF.

V gene TRBV13 combines with J gene TRBJ1-2, with D tentatively TRBD1 (6 bases). V was clipped by 8 bases and J by 6 bases, with 16 bases between them. CDR3 length equals 13 residues. Per the germline V gene, CDR1 is PRHDT and CDR2 is FYEKMQ (reference sequence). Written as DNA, the CDR3 is TGTGCCAGCGTCACCGGGGGGGCGGATGGCTACACCTTC. Translating gives CASVTGGADGYTF.

The CDR3 spells CASSQIGGADYGYTF. Written as DNA, the CDR3 is TGTGCCAGCAGCCAAATAGGAGGGGCGGACTATGGCTACACCTTC. The chain is built from TRBV3-1 (or the pseudogene TRBV3-2) and TRBJ1-2, with a weak D call TRBD1 (5 bases). The V gene's germline CDR1 is LGHDT and CDR2 YNNKEL (reference sequence). This CDR3 has 15 residues. The germline V and J ends were trimmed by 2 bases and 3 bases, with 13 bases remaining between them.

This clone was counted a single time. The chain employs TRBV7-9 and TRBJ1-1; the D is unclear. The CDR3 runs 14 residues. V was cut by 0 bases and J by 6 bases, with 11 bases left in between. Germline loops: CDR1 SEHNR, CDR2 FQNEAQ (reference sequence). CDR3 residues: CASSLATSIAEAFF. In nucleotides, the CDR3 is TGTGCCAGCAGCTTAGCGACGAGTATCGCTGAAGCTTTCTTT.

The chain uses TRBV4-3 and TRBJ2-7; either TRBD1 or TRBD2 may supply D (5 bases each). CDR3 length: 14 residues. The germline CDR1 and CDR2 sequences are LGHNA and YSLEER. Trimming took off 5 bases at V and 5 bases at J, with 16 bases between the two ends. CDR3 protein: CASSVTGTSDEQYF. For the CDR3, the DNA is TGCGCCAGCAGCGTAACCGGGACGTCAGACGAGCAGTACTTC.

The rearrangement links TRBV7-6 to TRBJ1-1; 8 bases align to TRBD1. Germline trimming cut 1 base from V and 5 bases from J; bases unmatched to any gene: 6. The CDR3 is 15 amino acids. CDR1 SGHVS and CDR2 FNYEAQ come from the germline V gene. The CDR3 DNA reads as TGTGCCAGCAGCTTAGATGGGCAGGGGGCGACTGAAGCTTTCTTT. Amino acids: CASSLDGQGATEAFF.

This sequence joins TRBV19 and TRBJ1-6; 12 nucleotides align to TRBD1. The CDR3 is 15 amino acids. The J segment lost 8 bases and the V segment lost 5 bases, leaving 4 bases of the junction unmatched. Germline lookup yields CDR1 LNHDA and CDR2 SQIVND (reference sequence). The DNA for the CDR3 is TGTGCCAGTAGTCGGGACAGGGGGCTCGATTCACCCCTCCACTTT. Protein: CASSRDRGLDSPLHF. Based on the CDR3 plus reference TRBV19 and TRBJ1-6, the full variable domain is DGGITQSPKYLFRKEGQNVTLSCEQNLNHDAMYWYRQDPGQGLRLIYYSQIVNDFQKGDIAEGYSVSREKKESFPLTVTSAQKNPTAFYLCASSRDRGLDSPLHFGNGTRLTVT.

The genes are TRBV2 and TRBJ2-3; D uncertain. Deletions cut 7 bases from V and 4 bases from J, with 18 bases between. Germline CDR1 SNHLY, CDR2 FYNNEI. The CDR3 is 15 amino acids. CDR3 sequence reads: CASTLERLEADTQYF. CDR3 nucleotide sequence: TGTGCCAGCACCTTGGAGCGTTTAGAGGCAGATACGCAGTATTTT.

The chain joins TRBV18 to TRBJ1-5; 9 bases agree with TRBD1. This CDR3 region has 17 residues. The V gene's germline CDR1 is KGHSH and CDR2 LQKENI. V shed 5 bases, J shed 2 bases, and the junction held 10 bases outside the gene matches. The CDR3 is CASSSGTGRLGNQPQHF. For the CDR3, the DNA is TGTGCCAGCTCATCCGGGACAGGGCGACTTGGCAATCAGCCCCAGCATTTT.

This chain uses TRBV19 with TRBJ1-6; 10 bases agree with TRBD1. The CDR3 runs 15 residues. J lost 7 bases, V lost 5 bases, and 5 bases had no gene match. Per the germline V gene, CDR1 is LNHDA and CDR2 is SQIVND (reference sequence). DNA for the CDR3: TGTGCCAGTAGTTGGGGACAGGGGTCGAATTCACCCCTCCACTTT. The encoded protein is CASSWGQGSNSPLHF. Together with reference TRBV19 and TRBJ1-6, the CDR3 gives the full variable domain: DGGITQSPKYLFRKEGQNVTLSCEQNLNHDAMYWYRQDPGQGLRLIYYSQIVNDFQKGDIAEGYSVSREKKESFPLTVTSAQKNPTAFYLCASSWGQGSNSPLHFGNGTRLTVT.

This sequence joins TRBV30 and TRBJ1-2; 9 bases agree with TRBD1. This CDR3 spans 13 amino acids. Trimming cost V 8 bases and J 3 bases; bases outside gene matches: 7. Germline assignment: CDR1 GTSNPN and CDR2 SVGIG (reference sequence). CDR3 in amino acids: CASVRDRDYGYTF. CDR3 DNA: TGTGCCAGCGTCCGGGACAGGGACTATGGCTACACCTTC.

This clone was counted once. The V gene is TRBV2, the J gene TRBJ1-4, with a weak D call TRBD1 (6 bases). The germline CDR1 and CDR2 sequences are SNHLY and FYNNEI. The V end lost 4 bases, the J end lost 8 bases, and 14 bases lay between the germline ends. This CDR3 has 14 amino acids. The CDR3 protein is CASSALQGGEKLFF. The CDR3, as DNA: TGTGCCAGCAGTGCTCTACAGGGAGGCGAAAAACTGTTTTTT. Supplemented by reference TRBV2 and TRBJ1-4, the full variable domain reads EPEVTQTPSHQVTQMGQEVILRCVPISNHLYFYWYRQILGQKVEFLVSFYNNEISEKSEIFDDQFSVERPDGSNFTLKIRSTKLEDSAMYFCASSALQGGEKLFFGSGTQLSVL.

This clone has just one count. The V call is TRBV11-2, the J call TRBJ1-1; D is uncertain. The CDR3 is 13 residues long. The ends were cut back, 5 bases at V and 1 base at J, with 8 bases in the middle. Per the germline V gene, CDR1 is SGHAT and CDR2 is FQNNGV. The DNA of the CDR3 is TGTGCCAGCAGCCGCGGACCGAACACTGAAGCTTTCTTT. Translating gives CASSRGPNTEAFF.

The J gene is TRBJ2-7, the V gene TRBV6-5, with unresolved D. CDR1 is MNHEY and CDR2 is SVGAGI in the germline V gene. This CDR3 is built from 12 residues. Deletions cut 5 bases from V and 5 bases from J, with 10 bases between. This chain's CDR3 is CASSPRVDEQYF. CDR3 nucleotide sequence: TGTGCCAGCAGTCCGCGCGTGGACGAGCAGTACTTC.

V is TRBV6-6 and J is TRBJ1-2; tentatively, D is TRBD1 (6 bases). The length of the CDR3 is 11 residues. The germline gives CDR1 MNHNY, CDR2 SVGAGI (reference sequence). Trimming left V 6 bases short and J 8 bases short, with 10 bases between. CDR3 protein: CASRWTAGYTF. Written as DNA, the CDR3 is TGTGCCAGCAGATGGACAGCCGGCTACACCTTC.

The chain is built from TRBV6-2 or TRBV6-3 and TRBJ1-1; D unresolved. Germline V gives CDR1 MNHEY, CDR2 SVGEGT. This CDR3 spans 14 amino acids. Between the trimmed V and J ends, which lost 4 bases and 1 base, there was a span of 10 bases. The CDR3, as DNA: TGTGCCAGCAGTTCGGTTCGGGAGAACACTGAAGCTTTCTTT. It translates to CASSSVRENTEAFF.

The chain is built from TRBV27 and TRBJ2-1; 14 positions agree with TRBD2. V lost 4 bases and J lost 10; bases outside the gene matches: 6. The CDR3 has 15 residues. The V gene's germline CDR1 is MNHEY and CDR2 SMNVEV (reference sequence). CDR3 in amino acids: CASSSLGLAGGEQFF. CDR3 in DNA: TGTGCCAGCAGTTCCCTCGGACTAGCGGGGGGAGAGCAGTTCTTC.

The J gene is TRBJ1-1, the V gene TRBV2; a weak D match, TRBD1 (6 bases). The germline CDR1 and CDR2 sequences are SNHLY and FYNNEI. The CDR3 is made up of 16 amino acids. V lost 10 bases and J lost 3, with 24 bases in between. The CDR3 nucleotides are TGTGCCACCCGTACTCTTACACCGGGACACCACACTGAAGCTTTCTTT. Protein: CATRTLTPGHHTEAFF.

This chain uses TRBV11-3 with TRBJ2-6, with D unresolved. V gave up 5 bases and J gave up 4 bases, with 15 bases separating them. The V gene's germline CDR1 is SGHNT and CDR2 YENEEA. The CDR3 has 16 residues. The CDR3 DNA reads as TGTGCCAGCAGCCCACGGGTCCCTGGGGGGGCCAACGTCCTGACTTTC. Its translation: CASSPRVPGGANVLTF.

V and J are TRBV18 and TRBJ1-1; D might be TRBD1 (6 bases). Germline V lookup: CDR1 KGHSH, CDR2 LQKENI. Trimming took 6 bases from V and 5 from J, leaving 16 bases between them. The CDR3 is made up of 14 amino acids. CDR3: CASSLRQVGTEAFF. The CDR3 DNA is TGTGCCAGCTCCCTTCGACAGGTCGGTACTGAAGCTTTCTTT.